The 23 T cell receptor beta chains below all came from one sample that was sequenced in a study of blood T cell repertoires in COVID-19. The assay was immunoSEQ multiplex PCR, and TCRdb's table has in-frame clones only and misses some. The data show about 150,000 clones, 75% to 80% seen once. The sequenced material came from peripheral blood. These receptor sequences come from a man of 80 years or more with acute or convalescent COVID-19.

This CDR3 reads CASSDRVDSDRDVDEQYV. In nucleotides, the CDR3 is TGTGCCAGCAGTGACAGGGTGGATTCGGACAGGGACGTCGACGAGCAGTACGTC. V is TRBV6-4 and J is TRBJ2-7; 8 bases fit TRBD1. Germline-derived CDR1 and CDR2 are MRHNA and SNTAGT. CDR3 size: 18 residues. V shed 2 bases, J shed 5 bases, and the junction held 17 bases outside the gene matches.

The V call is TRBV5-6, the J call TRBJ2-1; D is ambiguous. CDR3 length equals 13 residues. Trimming took off 4 bases at V and 7 bases at J, with 12 bases between the two ends. Germline CDR1 SGHDT, CDR2 YYEEEE. CDR3 sequence: CASSSGTLNEQFF. For the CDR3, the DNA is TGTGCCAGCAGCAGTGGTACTCTGAATGAGCAGTTCTTC.

This chain connects TRBV12-3 or TRBV12-4 to TRBJ1-2, with TRBD1 as a possible D gene (6 bases). The V and J ends lost 2 bases and 4 bases respectively, with 8 bases between them. The CDR3 is 13 residues long. For the CDR3, the DNA is TGTGCCAGCAGTTTAAGGGGGAGCTATGGCTACACCTTC. Protein: CASSLRGSYGYTF.

This sequence joins TRBV6-5 and TRBJ1-5; the match to TRBD1 covers 7 bases. Germline values: CDR1 MNHEY, CDR2 SVGAGI. V lost 8 bases to trimming and J lost 4 bases; unmatched junction nucleotides: 5. The CDR3 has 13 residues. Here the CDR3 reads CASGRGQNQPQHF. CDR3 in DNA: TGTGCCAGCGGAAGGGGACAGAATCAGCCCCAGCATTTT.

This clone was seen only a few times. V and J are TRBV7-8 and TRBJ2-7, with D possibly matching TRBD1 (6 bases). The CDR3 extends over 13 amino acids. V was shortened by 4 bases and J by 6 bases, with 13 bases between the two germline ends. Per the germline V gene, CDR1 is SGHVS and CDR2 is FQNEAQ. Here the CDR3 reads CASSSQGQSEQYF. CDR3 bases: TGTGCCAGCAGCTCCCAAGGACAGTCCGAGCAGTACTTC.

This clone was observed a few times. This chain connects TRBV27 to TRBJ1-2; 7 bases agree with TRBD1. V dropped 7 bases and J dropped 6; count of bases not matched to a gene: 8. In germline, CDR1 is MNHEY, CDR2 SMNVEV (reference sequence). The CDR3 is made up of 13 amino acids. The CDR3 here is CASTYRQGHGYTF. DNA of the CDR3: TGTGCCAGCACCTATCGACAGGGTCATGGCTACACCTTC.

This chain joins TRBV5-5 and TRBJ2-3, with TRBD2 matching over 11 bases. J gave up 2 bases and V 4 bases, and 6 bases lay outside the gene matches. The CDR3 covers 16 residues. Germline CDR1 SGHKS, CDR2 YYEKEE (reference sequence). Here the CDR3 reads CASSPETSGVTDTQYF. CDR3 coding DNA: TGTGCCAGCAGCCCCGAGACTAGCGGGGTCACAGATACGCAGTATTTT.

The V call is TRBV5-1, the J call TRBJ2-1; possibly TRBD1 for D (6 bases). This CDR3 has 14 amino acids. The germline gives CDR1 SGHRS, CDR2 YFSETQ. V was trimmed by 0 bases and J by 10 bases, leaving 14 bases between them. For the CDR3, the DNA is TGCGCCAGCAGCTTGGTTGGGGGCGTGGACGAGCAGTTCTTC. Translation gives CASSLVGGVDEQFF.

This rearrangement joins TRBV9 to TRBJ1-2; D remains unclear. The CDR3 loop spans 14 amino acids. Germline lookup yields CDR1 SGDLS and CDR2 YYNGEE. V was cut by 5 bases and J by 0 bases, with 11 bases left in between. CDR3 protein: CASSNDITNYGYTF. The CDR3 DNA sequence: TGTGCCAGCAGTAACGACATCACTAACTATGGCTACACCTTC.

The chain employs TRBV30 and TRBJ1-1; D is possibly TRBD1 (5 bases). The CDR3 loop spans 12 amino acids. Germline loops: CDR1 GTSNPN, CDR2 SVGIG (reference sequence). Between the trimmed V and J ends, which lost 2 bases and 9 bases, there was a span of 13 bases. The CDR3 DNA reads TGTGCCTGGAGTCAATTGGGGGGGAAAGCTTTCTTT. It encodes CAWSQLGGKAFF.

This sequence joins TRBV19 and TRBJ1-1, with D perhaps TRBD1 (6 bases). CDR1 is LNHDA, CDR2 SQIVND, per germline (reference sequence). V was pared by 5 bases and J by 2 bases, with 12 bases between. This CDR3 comprises 14 residues. As DNA, the CDR3 is TGTGCCAGTAGTGCAAGGGGGGGAAACACTGAAGCTTTCTTT. As protein: CASSARGGNTEAFF.

The rearrangement links TRBV5-1 to TRBJ2-2; 10 bases line up with TRBD1. The CDR3 sequence is 15 residues long. The V segment lost 3 bases and the J segment 2 bases; nucleotides outside the gene matches: 1. Germline V CDR1 and CDR2: SGHRS, YFSETQ. The CDR3 spells CASSWDRGNTGELFF. CDR3 nucleotides: TGCGCCAGCAGCTGGGACAGGGGAAACACCGGGGAGCTGTTTTTT.

The chain couples TRBV11-2 to TRBJ2-7, with D possibly TRBD2 on 7 matching bases. V was pared by 4 bases and J by 4 bases, with 20 bases between. This CDR3 spans 16 amino acids. Germline CDR1 reads SGHAT; CDR2 reads FQNNGV. The CDR3 DNA sequence: TGTGCCAGCAGCTCTCTTGGTTGGGGGGGCTCATACGAGCAGTACTTC. Protein product: CASSSLGWGGSYEQYF.

The rearrangement uses TRBV6-5 and TRBJ2-7, with TRBD1 matching over 7 bases. V trimming: 6 bases; J trimming: 3 bases; junction bases outside the gene matches: 11. CDR3 length equals 15 residues. Germline V gene data show CDR1 as MNHEY and CDR2 as SVGAGI. The CDR3 nucleotides are TGTGCCAGCAGGGTTACCGGGACAGCAGACTACGAGCAGTACGTC. The encoded protein is CASRVTGTADYEQYV.

Note on this clone: Different DNA sequences within this sample yield the same CDR3. The gene calls are TRBV6-5 and TRBJ1-2; 8 nucleotides line up with TRBD1. The germline V gene encodes CDR1 MNHEY and CDR2 SVGAGI. Trimming took 8 bases from V and 12 from J; bases not matched to a gene: 17. The CDR3 loop spans 14 amino acids. CDR3 coding DNA: TGTGCCAGCGCGCCATCGACAGGGGCCCGAACAGACACCTTC. This codes for CASAPSTGARTDTF.

The chain recombines TRBV9 with TRBJ2-7; possibly TRBD2 for D (5 bases). Trimming took 2 bases from V and 3 from J, leaving 15 bases between them. CDR3 size: 15 residues. CDR1 SGDLS and CDR2 YYNGEE come from the germline V gene. CDR3 amino acids: CASSVTHGRVYEQYF. The DNA of the CDR3 is TGTGCCAGCAGCGTGACACACGGGCGGGTCTACGAGCAGTACTTC.

This rearrangement joins TRBV6-5 to TRBJ1-2; the D gene is possibly TRBD1 (6 bases). Germline CDR1 reads MNHEY; CDR2 reads SVGAGI. CDR3 length equals 15 residues. The V and J ends lost 10 bases and 8 bases respectively, with 26 bases between them. CDR3 in DNA: TGTGCCAACCGCTCTCCCCGGACAGTATCCGAGGGCTACACCTTC. It specifies CANRSPRTVSEGYTF.

The gene calls are TRBV18 and TRBJ2-7, with TRBD1 identical over 7 bases. The CDR3 runs 14 residues. Trimming cost V 3 bases and J 3 bases; bases outside gene matches: 5. Germline loops: CDR1 KGHSH, CDR2 LQKENI. CDR3: CASSPGTVSYEQYF. For the CDR3, the DNA is TGTGCCAGCTCACCGGGGACAGTCAGCTACGAGCAGTACTTC.

V gene TRBV18 combines with J gene TRBJ2-7, with a weak D call TRBD2 (6 bases). Germline CDR1 reads KGHSH; CDR2 reads LQKENI. The CDR3 runs to 13 residues. With 2 bases removed from V and 6 bases from J, the gap between germline ends came to 11 bases. CDR3 nucleotides: TGTGCCAGCTCACCATCGGGGGTGGGCGAGCAGTACGTC. Amino acid sequence: CASSPSGVGEQYV.

This clone was observed a single time. This chain uses TRBV27 with TRBJ1-4, with TRBD1 matching over 12 bases. The CDR3 has 14 amino acids. In germline, CDR1 is MNHEY, CDR2 SMNVEV (reference sequence). Trimming cost V 6 bases and J 12 bases; bases outside gene matches: 8. The chain's CDR3 is CASRRDRGRGELFF. Written as DNA, the CDR3 is TGTGCCAGCAGGCGGGACAGGGGGCGGGGGGAACTGTTTTTT.

This rearrangement joins TRBV6-2 or TRBV6-3 to TRBJ2-7; a possible D gene is TRBD1 (5 bases). The V end was cut by 0 bases, the J end by 5 bases, with 11 bases between. CDR3 size: 14 residues. The germline V gene has CDR1 MNHEY and CDR2 SVGEGT. The CDR3 region is CASSYSYRSHEQYF. The CDR3, as DNA: TGTGCCAGCAGTTACTCCTACAGGAGCCACGAGCAGTACTTC.

The chain has TRBV7-9 and TRBJ2-7; 11 bases are shared with TRBD1. Trimming took 9 bases from V and 5 from J; bases not matched to a gene: 6. The germline V gene has CDR1 SEHNR and CDR2 FQNEAQ (reference sequence). The CDR3 consists of 13 residues. The CDR3 nucleotides are TGTGCCAGTGAAAGGGACAGGGGGAACGAGCAGTACTTC. Translated: CASERDRGNEQYF.

The gene calls are TRBV19 and TRBJ2-2; 13 nucleotides agree with TRBD2. Trimming took 5 bases from V and 3 from J; bases not matched to a gene: 6. The CDR3 consists of 17 residues. The germline V gene encodes CDR1 LNHDA and CDR2 SQIVND (reference sequence). CDR3: CASSLGLAGSHTGELFF. CDR3 nucleotides: TGTGCCAGTAGTTTGGGACTAGCGGGGTCCCACACCGGGGAGCTGTTTTTT.